These 28 T cell receptor beta chains were sequenced from one sample in a study of blood T cell repertoires in COVID-19 (TCRdb year 2020). Library preparation employed the immunoSEQ multiplex PCR assay. The clones in this table, taken by TCRdb from immuneACCESS, are in-frame only. Not every clone is retained; where verified, under half of the shortfall comes from an unresolved V gene, and the cause of the rest is unknown. The sample has roughly 120,000 clones on record, 83% of them singletons. 18% of the sample rests with the top ten. Sequencing was performed on peripheral blood. The receptors were sampled from a woman aged 55-69 years with acute or convalescent COVID-19.

This clone was recorded once. V and J are TRBV28 and TRBJ1-1; 7 bases are a match to TRBD1. CDR1 is MDHEN and CDR2 is SYDVKM in the germline V gene. Losses at the gene ends were 4 bases for V and 5 bases for J; bases not matched to a gene: 10. The CDR3 is made up of 15 amino acids. This CDR3 is CASSSSQGRGTEAFF. The DNA for the CDR3 is TGTGCCAGCAGTTCCTCACAGGGGCGAGGGACTGAAGCTTTCTTT.

The chain's CDR3 is CASSWGEWGRQPQHF. CDR3 in DNA: TGTGCCAGCAGTTGGGGGGAATGGGGACGGCAGCCCCAGCATTTT. The chain carries TRBV28 and TRBJ1-5, with a possible D match to TRBD1 (5 bases). The CDR3 is 15 residues long. With 4 bases removed from V and 7 bases from J, the gap between germline ends came to 17 bases. CDR1 and CDR2 (germline): MDHEN, SYDVKM. Based on the CDR3 plus reference TRBV28 and TRBJ1-5, the full variable domain is DVKVTQSSRYLVKRTGEKVFLECVQDMDHENMFWYRQDPGLGLRLIYFSYDVKMKEKGDIPEGYSVSREKKERFSLILESASTNQTSMYLCASSWGEWGRQPQHFGDGTRLSIL.

V usage is TRBV27 and J usage is TRBJ1-6; D not resolved. CDR1 is MNHEY and CDR2 is SMNVEV in the germline V gene (reference sequence). V was shortened by 9 bases and J by 9 bases, with 15 bases between the two germline ends. The CDR3 is 13 residues long. The chain's CDR3 is CASTDNSGSPLHF. In DNA form, the CDR3 reads TGTGCCAGTACTGACAACTCTGGTTCACCCCTCCACTTT.

The chain is built from TRBV7-3 and TRBJ1-5; D might be TRBD1 (5 bases). The ends were cut back, 2 bases at V and 9 bases at J, with 11 bases in the middle. This CDR3 has 13 residues. Germline CDR1 SGHTA, CDR2 FQGTGA. CDR3 nucleotide sequence: TGTGCCAGCAGCTTAGAAACGGGGGGGCCCCAGCATTTT. It encodes CASSLETGGPQHF.

The V call is TRBV28, the J call TRBJ1-5; D is possibly TRBD1 (6 bases). This CDR3 is built from 17 residues. The V gene's germline CDR1 is MDHEN and CDR2 SYDVKM. V was cut by 7 bases and J by 5 bases, with 24 bases left in between. For the CDR3, the DNA is TGTGCCAGCAATTGGGGGAACAGGGCCCGAATTTATCAGCCCCAGCATTTT. It is translated as CASNWGNRARIYQPQHF.

The rearrangement joins TRBV7-2 to TRBJ2-2, with 11 positions matching TRBD2. The CDR3 has 15 amino acids. Trimming cost V 5 bases and J 7 bases; bases outside gene matches: 6. Germline V lookup: CDR1 SGHTA, CDR2 FQGNSA. The DNA for the CDR3 is TGTGCCAGCAGCAAGGGGCTAGCGGGAGGCGGGGAGCTGTTTTTT. Its translation is CASSKGLAGGGELFF. Complete variable domain (other parts from reference TRBV7-2 and TRBJ2-2): GAGVSQSPSNKVTEKGKDVELRCDPISGHTALYWYRQSLGQGLEFLIYFQGNSAPDKSGLPSDRFSAERTGGSVSTLTIQRTQQEDSAVYLCASSKGLAGGGELFFGEGSRLTVL.

The chain links TRBV5-4 to TRBJ1-6; 7 positions agree with TRBD1. Per the germline V gene, CDR1 is SGHNT and CDR2 is YYREEE (reference sequence). V shed 4 bases and J 7 bases; nucleotides not matched to a gene: 8. The CDR3 length is 15 residues. In DNA, the CDR3 is TGTGCCAGCAGCGAACCGGGACAGTGGAATTCACCCCTCCACTTT. As protein: CASSEPGQWNSPLHF.

This clone was counted a single time. This chain joins TRBV6-5 and TRBJ1-5, with a tentative D call TRBD1 (5 bases). The CDR3 is 14 amino acids. V was shortened by 6 bases and J by 1 base, with 10 bases between the two germline ends. Germline CDR1 is MNHEY and CDR2 is SVGAGI. CDR3 loop: CASRKDTSNQPQHF. CDR3 nucleotide sequence: TGTGCCAGCAGGAAGGACACAAGCAATCAGCCCCAGCATTTT.

The chain couples TRBV20-1 to TRBJ1-1; D unclear. Germline CDR1 and CDR2: DFQATT and SNEGSKA (reference sequence). V dropped 5 bases and J dropped 0 bases, with 4 bases sitting between them. The CDR3 has 11 amino acids. The CDR3 bases are TGCAGTGCTTTTATGAACACTGAAGCTTTCTTT. This translates into CSAFMNTEAFF.

V usage is TRBV29-1 and J usage is TRBJ1-1; TRBD1 agrees at 9 bases. This CDR3 has 14 residues. The V gene's germline CDR1 is SQVTM and CDR2 ANQGSEA. The V and J ends lost 7 bases and 0 bases, in that order; junction bases with no gene match: 6. CDR3 loop: CSGTGGGLNTEAFF. The CDR3 DNA reads TGCAGCGGCACAGGGGGCGGGTTGAACACTGAAGCTTTCTTT.

This clone was counted many times. The chain carries TRBV19 and TRBJ1-1; D remains ambiguous. The CDR3 is made up of 12 amino acids. The ends were cut back, 1 base at V and 11 bases at J, with 11 bases in the middle. The germline V gene encodes CDR1 LNHDA and CDR2 SQIVND (reference sequence). CDR3 loop: CASSIAPSGAFF. The CDR3 coding sequence is TGTGCCAGTAGTATAGCCCCTTCCGGGGCTTTCTTT.

The gene calls are TRBV28 and TRBJ2-3; a possible D gene is TRBD1 (5 bases). The germline V gene has CDR1 MDHEN and CDR2 SYDVKM. This CDR3 has 13 amino acids. The V end lost 2 bases, the J end lost 3 bases, and 6 bases lay between the germline ends. The CDR3 sequence: CASSLQGTDTQYF. The CDR3 DNA reads TGTGCCAGCAGTTTACAGGGAACAGATACGCAGTATTTT.

This clone showed up just once. The chain links TRBV9 to TRBJ2-2; TRBD1 aligns across 9 bases. The J segment lost 6 bases and the V segment lost 4 bases, leaving 10 bases of the junction unmatched. The V gene's germline CDR1 is SGDLS and CDR2 YYNGEE. CDR3 size: 16 residues. The CDR3 sequence is CASSLTMDRGAGELFF. The CDR3 bases are TGTGCCAGCAGCCTAACGATGGACAGGGGCGCCGGGGAGCTGTTTTTT.

This clone was seen only once. The chain uses TRBV28 and TRBJ2-2; 10 bases match TRBD2. The CDR3 contains 15 residues. V shed 6 bases, J shed 6 bases, and the junction held 7 bases outside the gene matches. The germline CDR1 and CDR2 sequences are MDHEN and SYDVKM. The CDR3 DNA reads TGTGCCAGCAGCTTAGCGGGGGGTAGGGCCGGGGAGCTGTTTTTT. This translates into CASSLAGGRAGELFF.

J is TRBJ1-2 and V is TRBV30; D gene unclear. Germline V lookup: CDR1 GTSNPN, CDR2 SVGIG (reference sequence). V shed 2 bases and J shed 0 bases, with 7 bases lying between them. The CDR3 extends over 13 amino acids. The CDR3 nucleotides read TGTGCCTGGAGTCACAGTCCTAACTATGGCTACACCTTC. Protein: CAWSHSPNYGYTF.

This clone is a singleton in its sample. CDR3 region: CASAPSGDFLTQTQYF. CDR3 bases: TGTGCCAGCGCCCCGAGCGGGGACTTTCTAACGCAGACCCAGTACTTC. This chain links TRBV9 with TRBJ2-5; 7 bases fit TRBD2. The CDR3 spans 16 residues. CDR1 and CDR2 (germline): SGDLS, YYNGEE. V was clipped by 7 bases and J by 6 bases; unmatched bases: 18.

This chain uses TRBV28 with TRBJ2-5; D remains unclear. The length of the CDR3 is 12 residues. The germline V and J ends were trimmed by 4 bases and 6 bases, with 9 bases remaining between them. CDR1 and CDR2 from the germline V gene are MDHEN and SYDVKM. The CDR3 nucleotides read TGTGCCAGCAGTTCAACCAGTAAGACCCAGTACTTC. It specifies CASSSTSKTQYF.

This chain connects TRBV4-3 to TRBJ1-2, with D maybe TRBD1 (6 bases). Germline CDR1 and CDR2: LGHNA and YSLEER. V lost 2 bases and J lost 3, with 10 bases in between. The CDR3 is 14 amino acids. CDR3 sequence: CASSQRDTHYGYTF. The CDR3 nucleotides are TGCGCCAGCAGCCAACGGGACACTCACTATGGCTACACCTTC.

This sequence joins TRBV7-2 and TRBJ2-7; tentatively, D is TRBD1 (5 bases). Trimming shortened V by 5 bases and J by 3 bases, and 14 bases separated the two germline ends. Per germline, CDR1 SGHTA and CDR2 FQGNSA. The length of the CDR3 is 14 residues. CDR3 in amino acids: CASSPSKGFYEQYF. CDR3 in DNA: TGTGCCAGCAGCCCCTCGAAGGGGTTCTACGAGCAGTACTTC.

The chain employs TRBV11-2 and TRBJ2-1; D call uncertain. The CDR3 runs 16 residues. CDR1 is SGHAT and CDR2 is FQNNGV in the germline V gene. The V gene lost 4 bases and the J gene lost 0 bases, with 13 bases spanning the gap. CDR3 amino acids: CASSSLAPSSYNEQFF. In DNA form, the CDR3 reads TGTGCCAGCAGCTCCCTTGCGCCTAGCTCCTACAATGAGCAGTTCTTC.

The V gene is TRBV7-9, the J gene TRBJ1-3; D ambiguous. The CDR3 runs 18 residues. V lost 5 bases to trimming and J lost 0 bases, with 20 bases between them. Germline CDR1 is SEHNR and CDR2 is FQNEAQ (reference sequence). CDR3: CASSQRSGDGGSGNTIYF. The DNA for the CDR3 is TGTGCCAGCAGCCAGCGGAGCGGAGACGGAGGCTCTGGAAACACCATATATTTT. Together with reference TRBV7-9 and TRBJ1-3, the CDR3 gives the full variable domain: DTGVSQNPRHKITKRGQNVTFRCDPISEHNRLYWYRQTLGQGPEFLTYFQNEAQLEKSRLLSDRFSAERPKGSFSTLEIQRTEQGDSAMYLCASSQRSGDGGSGNTIYFGEGSWLTVV.

V gene TRBV14 combines with J gene TRBJ1-1; D remains unclear. The V and J ends lost 4 bases and 8 bases respectively, with 14 bases between them. CDR3 length: 13 amino acids. Germline CDR1 is SGHDN and CDR2 is FVKESK. CDR3 region: CASSRDEPEEAFF. DNA of the CDR3: TGTGCCAGCAGCCGAGACGAACCAGAAGAAGCTTTCTTT.

The chain carries TRBV3-1 (or the pseudogene TRBV3-2) and TRBJ1-2, with D possibly being TRBD1 (5 bases). The ends were cut back, 1 base at V and 4 bases at J, with 10 bases in the middle. The CDR3 runs to 14 residues. The germline V gene has CDR1 LGHDT and CDR2 YNNKEL (reference sequence). The CDR3 loop reads CASSQVPRVYGYTF. DNA of the CDR3: TGTGCCAGCAGCCAAGTCCCCAGGGTCTATGGCTACACCTTC.

V and J are TRBV28 and TRBJ2-7, with 8 bases aligning to TRBD2. V lost 6 bases, J lost 5 bases, and 15 bases stayed unmatched. The germline V gene encodes CDR1 MDHEN and CDR2 SYDVKM. The CDR3 is 16 residues long. CDR3 sequence: CASRSPPGGRADEQYF. CDR3 coding DNA: TGTGCCAGCAGATCCCCGCCGGGGGGGCGCGCGGACGAGCAGTACTTC.

This clone was seen just once. The chain links TRBV29-1 to TRBJ2-4; TRBD1 agrees at 7 bases. The germline gives CDR1 SQVTM, CDR2 ANQGSEA. The CDR3 loop spans 13 amino acids. The V and J ends lost 7 bases and 0 bases, in that order; junction bases with no gene match: 3. In DNA form, the CDR3 reads TGCAGCGCGACAGGGACAGCCAAAAACATTCAGTACTTC. This gives the protein CSATGTAKNIQYF.

This clone was detected only once. The chain uses TRBV5-1 and TRBJ2-1; 9 bases are shared with TRBD2. The CDR3 contains 16 residues. Germline V CDR1 and CDR2: SGHRS, YFSETQ. V was pared by 3 bases and J by 6 bases, with 10 bases of the junction left unmatched. CDR3 coding DNA: TGCGCCAGCAGCTCCCAGGTGGTGCGGGGGGGCAATGAGCAGTTCTTC. The encoded protein is CASSSQVVRGGNEQFF. Full variable domain (remainder filled in from reference TRBV5-1 and TRBJ2-1): KAGVTQTPRYLIKTRGQQVTLSCSPISGHRSVSWYQQTPGQGLQFLFEYFSETQRNKGNFPGRFSGRQFSNSRSEMNVSTLELGDSALYLCASSSQVVRGGNEQFFGPGTRLTVL.

This clone turned up a few times. The CDR3 DNA reads TGTGCCAGCAGTGAACCAGGGGTGGGAGCAGGGATATCCTACGAGCAGTACTTC. Encoded protein: CASSEPGVGAGISYEQYF. V gene TRBV2 combines with J gene TRBJ2-7, with TRBD1 as a possible D gene (6 bases). Trimming removed 2 bases from V and 1 base from J, with 21 bases in between. Germline V gene sequence: CDR1 SNHLY, CDR2 FYNNEI. The CDR3 contains 18 residues.

For this clone: In the same sample, other DNA sequences code for this CDR3. J is TRBJ2-7 and V is TRBV5-1; the match to TRBD2 covers 12 bases. The CDR3 has 14 amino acids. The V gene end was trimmed by 4 bases and the J gene end by 6 bases; junction bases not matched to a gene: 5. Per the germline V gene, CDR1 is SGHRS and CDR2 is YFSETQ. The CDR3 sequence: CASSLTSGSREQYF. The CDR3 nucleotides are TGCGCCAGCAGCCTGACTAGCGGGAGTCGCGAGCAGTACTTC.